Shown below are 30 T cell receptor beta chains from a single sample sequenced in a study of control samples from healthy donors and cancer patients. TCRdb's copy holds only in-frame clones and misses some; the assay was immunoSEQ multiplex PCR. The sample lists fewer than 150,000 clones; 80% to 95% were seen once. The sequenced material came from blood. The origin of the receptors is a man in his late teens or twenties in good health.

The genes are TRBV6-5 and TRBJ1-1; weak D call: TRBD1 (6 bases). Trimming removed 5 bases at V and 5 bases at J, with 15 bases between. Germline V gene data show CDR1 as MNHEY and CDR2 as SVGAGI. This CDR3 has 14 amino acids. CDR3 sequence: CASSKTGSRTEAFF. The CDR3 DNA sequence: TGTGCCAGCAGTAAAACAGGGAGTAGGACTGAAGCTTTCTTT.

The gene calls are TRBV7-9 and TRBJ2-5, with 14 bases identical to TRBD2. Germline-derived CDR1 and CDR2 are SEHNR and FQNEAQ (reference sequence). With V trimmed by 1 base and J by 3 bases, 7 bases remained unmatched. The CDR3 contains 18 residues. For the CDR3, the DNA is TGTGCCAGCAGCTTAGAAGCGGGACTAGCGGGAGCTAAAGAGACCCAGTACTTC. Translated, it gives CASSLEAGLAGAKETQYF.

The CDR3: CASSEGAAYEQYF. The CDR3 DNA follows: TGCGCCAGCAGTGAGGGGGCAGCCTACGAGCAGTACTTC. This rearrangement joins TRBV10-1 to TRBJ2-7; D might be TRBD1 (5 bases). V was clipped by 2 bases and J by 2 bases, with 7 bases between them. CDR1 and CDR2 from the germline V gene are WNHNN and SYGVQD (reference sequence). CDR3 length equals 13 residues.

The chain couples TRBV6-6 to TRBJ1-4, with D unclear. The CDR3 length is 15 residues. The V end was cut by 4 bases, the J end by 0 bases, with 9 bases between. Germline CDR1 and CDR2: MNHNY and SVGAGI (reference sequence). The CDR3: CASSLRRATNEKLFF. In nucleotides, the CDR3 is TGTGCCAGCAGTTTACGACGGGCAACTAATGAAAAACTGTTTTTT.

The V call is TRBV5-1, the J call TRBJ1-2; 10 bases line up with TRBD1. V shed 3 bases and J 3 bases; nucleotides not matched to a gene: 8. CDR3 size: 16 residues. Germline CDR1 is SGHRS and CDR2 is YFSETQ. The CDR3 DNA reads TGCGCCAGCAGCTCACGGACAGGGGGACGGGACTATGGCTACACCTTC. It codes for CASSSRTGGRDYGYTF.

The chain carries TRBV5-4 and TRBJ2-2; 7 bases are shared with TRBD1. The J segment lost 1 base and the V segment lost 1 base, leaving 4 bases of the junction unmatched. CDR1 and CDR2 from the germline V gene are SGHNT and YYREEE (reference sequence). CDR3 length equals 16 residues. The CDR3 DNA follows: TGTGCCAGCAGCTTGAACGGACAGGTGAACACCGGGGAGCTGTTTTTT. Amino acids: CASSLNGQVNTGELFF.

This rearrangement joins TRBV6-4 to TRBJ1-1; 10 bases agree with TRBD1. CDR1 is MRHNA and CDR2 is SNTAGT in the germline V gene. Unmatched junction bases numbered 4, after V lost 6 bases and J lost 6 bases. The CDR3 is 13 residues long. The CDR3 reads CASRPTGGSEAFF. The CDR3 coding sequence is TGTGCCAGCAGACCGACAGGGGGCTCTGAAGCTTTCTTT.

The chain couples TRBV5-1 to TRBJ2-7; D is tentatively TRBD1 or TRBD2 (6 bases each). V lost 0 bases and J lost 3, with 16 bases in between. This CDR3 spans 16 amino acids. Germline V lookup: CDR1 SGHRS, CDR2 YFSETQ. This CDR3 is CASSLEGGGTLYEQYF. The DNA of the CDR3 is TGCGCCAGCAGCTTGGAGGGGGGCGGAACTCTCTACGAGCAGTACTTC. Using reference TRBV5-1 and TRBJ2-7 for the parts outside the CDR3, the full variable domain is KAGVTQTPRYLIKTRGQQVTLSCSPISGHRSVSWYQQTPGQGLQFLFEYFSETQRNKGNFPGRFSGRQFSNSRSEMNVSTLELGDSALYLCASSLEGGGTLYEQYFGPGTRLTVT.

The chain links TRBV2 to TRBJ1-6, with D unresolved. CDR1 SNHLY and CDR2 FYNNEI come from the germline V gene. Trimming pared 6 bases from V and 9 bases from J, leaving 12 bases between. The CDR3 consists of 13 residues. The DNA of the CDR3 is TGTGCCAGCAGAACGGAAGCGTCTTCACCCCTCCACTTT. This translates into CASRTEASSPLHF. Based on the CDR3 plus reference TRBV2 and TRBJ1-6, the full variable domain is EPEVTQTPSHQVTQMGQEVILRCVPISNHLYFYWYRQILGQKVEFLVSFYNNEISEKSEIFDDQFSVERPDGSNFTLKIRSTKLEDSAMYFCASRTEASSPLHFGNGTRLTVT.

With respect to this clone: This same CDR3 is encoded by further DNA sequences in the sample. V and J are TRBV11-2 and TRBJ1-5, with unresolved D. The CDR3 is made up of 13 amino acids. Germline V CDR1 and CDR2: SGHAT, FQNNGV. The V end was cut by 0 bases, the J end by 6 bases, with 6 bases between. CDR3 residues: CASSLDRVQPQHF. The CDR3 DNA reads as TGTGCCAGCAGCTTAGATAGGGTTCAGCCCCAGCATTTT.

The gene calls are TRBV11-2 and TRBJ1-2; 8 nucleotides match TRBD1. This CDR3 has 14 amino acids. The ends lost 2 bases at V and 4 bases at J; junction bases unmatched: 3. Looked up from germline, CDR1 is SGHAT and CDR2 is FQNNGV. As DNA, the CDR3 is TGTGCCAGCAGCTTACTCACAGGGGGCTATGGCTACACCTTC. Protein sequence: CASSLLTGGYGYTF.

V gene TRBV5-1 combines with J gene TRBJ1-2; D call uncertain. The ends were cut back, 1 base at V and 4 bases at J, with 11 bases in the middle. This CDR3 region has 14 residues. CDR1 and CDR2 from the germline V gene are SGHRS and YFSETQ. Written as DNA, the CDR3 is TGCGCCAGCAGCTTGTCCGCAGAGTCCTATGGCTACACCTTC. Encoded protein: CASSLSAESYGYTF.

The V call is TRBV6-5, the J call TRBJ1-1; tentatively, D is TRBD1 (6 bases). CDR1 is MNHEY, CDR2 SVGAGI, per germline. Trimming took off 5 bases at V and 1 base at J, with 11 bases between the two ends. The CDR3 sequence is 14 residues long. CDR3 nucleotide sequence: TGTGCCAGCAGTACAGGGCGGCCGAACACTGAAGCTTTCTTT. Amino acids: CASSTGRPNTEAFF.

V gene TRBV5-1 combines with J gene TRBJ1-6; 9 bases agree with TRBD1. V dropped 0 bases and J dropped 7; count of bases not matched to a gene: 5. The CDR3 sequence is 16 residues long. Germline V gene sequence: CDR1 SGHRS, CDR2 YFSETQ. The CDR3 DNA follows: TGCGCCAGCAGCTTGGGGACAGGGGTTTGGAATTCACCCCTCCACTTT. This gives the protein CASSLGTGVWNSPLHF.

The chain couples TRBV9 to TRBJ2-5; TRBD1 aligns across 8 bases. V gave up 0 bases and J gave up 7 bases; unmatched junction bases: 5. Germline assignment: CDR1 SGDLS and CDR2 YYNGEE. This CDR3 spans 14 amino acids. CDR3 DNA sequence: TGTGCCAGCAGCGTAGAGGGAGACAGGGGGACCCAGTACTTC. It encodes CASSVEGDRGTQYF.

The rearrangement links TRBV24-1 to TRBJ1-5; 8 nucleotides match TRBD1. The V gene's germline CDR1 is KGHDR and CDR2 SFDVKD. This CDR3 spans 17 amino acids. V shed 4 bases, J shed 6 bases, and the junction held 13 bases outside the gene matches. CDR3 residues: CATSDPNDRGGTQPQHF. CDR3 coding DNA: TGTGCCACCAGTGACCCTAATGACAGGGGCGGGACTCAGCCCCAGCATTTT.

V is TRBV10-3 and J is TRBJ1-5; 7 bases agree with TRBD1. CDR3 length equals 14 residues. CDR1 ENHRY and CDR2 SYGVKD come from the germline V gene. Trimming removed 3 bases from V and 9 bases from J; junction bases left unmatched: 8. CDR3 sequence (DNA): TGTGCCATCAGTGAAGATGGGGGACAGCGGCCCCAGCATTTT. Translated, it gives CAISEDGGQRPQHF.

This clone was recorded only once. This chain links TRBV11-2 with TRBJ2-1; D possibly matches TRBD1 or TRBD2 (5 bases each). Trimming cost V 8 bases and J 0 bases, with 17 bases left between them. Germline CDR1 reads SGHAT; CDR2 reads FQNNGV. The CDR3 has 16 residues. The CDR3 sequence is CASRQVGRSSYNEQFF. The CDR3 DNA reads TGTGCCAGCCGACAAGTGGGACGGAGCTCCTACAATGAGCAGTTCTTC. The whole variable domain, remainder taken from reference TRBV11-2 and TRBJ2-1, is EAGVAQSPRYKIIEKRQSVAFWCNPISGHATLYWYQQILGQGPKLLIQFQNNGVVDDSQLPKDRFSAERLKGVDSTLKIQPAKLEDSAVYLCASRQVGRSSYNEQFFGPGTRLTVL.

The chain links TRBV19 to TRBJ2-4; D gene unclear. This CDR3 has 12 amino acids. V dropped 4 bases and J dropped 9 bases, with 10 bases sitting between them. Germline CDR1 LNHDA, CDR2 SQIVND (reference sequence). The CDR3 region is CASSTDWGIQYF. In nucleotides, the CDR3 is TGTGCCAGTAGTACCGACTGGGGCATTCAGTACTTC.

A single count supports this clone. The chain recombines TRBV5-1 with TRBJ2-1; TRBD2 agrees at 7 bases. This CDR3 spans 14 amino acids. The trim removed 3 bases at V and 5 bases at J, leaving 5 bases unmatched. Germline values: CDR1 SGHRS, CDR2 YFSETQ. In DNA form, the CDR3 reads TGCGCCAGCAGCTATCCCGGGACTAACAATGAGCAGTTCTTC. Translated, it gives CASSYPGTNNEQFF.

Of note for this clone: Other DNA sequences of this sample code for an identical CDR3. The CDR3 spells CSAKVGSRQETQYF. Written as DNA, the CDR3 is TGCAGCGCCAAGGTCGGGAGTAGGCAAGAGACCCAGTACTTC. This chain joins TRBV29-1 and TRBJ2-5, with TRBD2 as a possible D gene (6 bases). Looked up from germline, CDR1 is SQVTM and CDR2 is ANQGSEA. This CDR3 contains 14 residues. V was pared by 7 bases and J by 2 bases, with 17 bases between. The whole variable domain, remainder taken from reference TRBV29-1 and TRBJ2-5, is SAVISQKPSRDICQRGTSLTIQCQVDSQVTMMFWYRQQPGQSLTLIATANQGSEATYESGFVIDKFPISRPNLTFSTLTVSNMSPEDSSIYLCSAKVGSRQETQYFGPGTRLLVL.

The V call is TRBV6-2 or TRBV6-3, the J call TRBJ2-2; TRBD1 matches 12 bases. CDR3 size: 17 residues. Looked up from germline, CDR1 is MNHEY and CDR2 is SVGEGT. J was trimmed by 5 bases and V by 5 bases; bases with no gene match: 9. The CDR3 nucleotides are TGTGCCAGCAGTCCCACCCCGGGACAGGGGGCGACCGGGGAGCTGTTTTTT. This translates into CASSPTPGQGATGELFF.

This clone came up a few times. The rearrangement joins TRBV7-9 to TRBJ2-2; the match to TRBD1 covers 8 bases. The CDR3 is 14 amino acids. Germline-derived CDR1 and CDR2 are SEHNR and FQNEAQ (reference sequence). V gave up 4 bases and J gave up 7 bases; unmatched junction bases: 5. The CDR3 DNA reads TGTGCCAGCAGCTGGACAGGGTGGCACGGGGAGCTGTTTTTT. Its protein product is CASSWTGWHGELFF.

This chain joins TRBV5-5 and TRBJ1-1; D might be TRBD1 (6 bases). Germline V CDR1 and CDR2: SGHKS, YYEKEE (reference sequence). CDR3 size: 16 residues. V was shortened by 4 bases and J by 0 bases, with 16 bases between the two germline ends. The CDR3 loop reads CASSPYRDGMNTEAFF. DNA of the CDR3: TGTGCCAGCAGCCCCTACAGGGACGGAATGAACACTGAAGCTTTCTTT.

This CDR3 reads CASSEGVGTAFEAFF. The CDR3 bases are TGCGCCAGCAGTGAGGGGGTTGGGACCGCCTTTGAAGCTTTCTTT. The chain uses TRBV10-1 and TRBJ1-1; maybe TRBD1 (5 bases). From germline, CDR1 is WNHNN and CDR2 SYGVQD (reference sequence). The CDR3 has 15 amino acids. V was trimmed by 2 bases and J by 7 bases, leaving 17 bases between them.

This chain uses TRBV13 with TRBJ1-3; tentative D call: TRBD1 (6 bases). This CDR3 is 16 amino acids long. Trimming took 0 bases from V and 0 from J, leaving 9 bases between them. Germline assignment: CDR1 PRHDT and CDR2 FYEKMQ (reference sequence). The CDR3 sequence: CASSLGGGSSGNTIYF. The DNA for the CDR3 is TGTGCCAGCAGCTTAGGAGGGGGAAGCTCTGGAAACACCATATATTTT.

The rearrangement links TRBV27 to TRBJ2-7; 9 bases fit TRBD1. In germline, CDR1 is MNHEY, CDR2 SMNVEV (reference sequence). The CDR3 has 15 residues. J lost 3 bases, V lost 5 bases, and 8 bases had no gene match. The CDR3: CASSPGTGNRYEQYF. CDR3 bases: TGTGCCAGCAGTCCGGGGACAGGGAATCGCTACGAGCAGTACTTC.

CDR3 residues: CASSIRQGARGYTF. The DNA for the CDR3 is TGTGCCAGCAGCATCCGACAGGGGGCCCGCGGCTACACCTTC. The chain is built from TRBV5-4 and TRBJ1-2; 10 bases line up with TRBD1. Germline V gene lookup returns CDR1 SGHNT and CDR2 YYREEE (reference sequence). Losses at the gene ends were 4 bases for V and 8 bases for J; bases not matched to a gene: 8. CDR3 length: 14 amino acids.

This rearrangement joins TRBV21-1 to TRBJ1-2; the table's TRBD1 call for D was not verified on the DNA. TRBV21-1 is termed a pseudogene. This CDR3 comprises 22 residues. CDR3 sequence reads: CASSKRSRDTSMAAPFIYGYTF. The CDR3 coding sequence is TGTGCCAGCAGCAAACGTTCCCGGGACACCTCGATGGCTGCTCCGTTTATCTATGGCTACACCTTC.

The CDR3 here is CASSDRTGGNVNNQPQHF. For the CDR3, the DNA is TGTGCCAGCAGTGACCGGACAGGGGGGAATGTTAACAATCAGCCCCAGCATTTT. The J gene is TRBJ1-5, the V gene TRBV2, with 10 bases lining up with TRBD1. The V gene's germline CDR1 is SNHLY and CDR2 FYNNEI. V trimming: 3 bases; J trimming: 3 bases; junction bases outside the gene matches: 11. This CDR3 has 18 residues.